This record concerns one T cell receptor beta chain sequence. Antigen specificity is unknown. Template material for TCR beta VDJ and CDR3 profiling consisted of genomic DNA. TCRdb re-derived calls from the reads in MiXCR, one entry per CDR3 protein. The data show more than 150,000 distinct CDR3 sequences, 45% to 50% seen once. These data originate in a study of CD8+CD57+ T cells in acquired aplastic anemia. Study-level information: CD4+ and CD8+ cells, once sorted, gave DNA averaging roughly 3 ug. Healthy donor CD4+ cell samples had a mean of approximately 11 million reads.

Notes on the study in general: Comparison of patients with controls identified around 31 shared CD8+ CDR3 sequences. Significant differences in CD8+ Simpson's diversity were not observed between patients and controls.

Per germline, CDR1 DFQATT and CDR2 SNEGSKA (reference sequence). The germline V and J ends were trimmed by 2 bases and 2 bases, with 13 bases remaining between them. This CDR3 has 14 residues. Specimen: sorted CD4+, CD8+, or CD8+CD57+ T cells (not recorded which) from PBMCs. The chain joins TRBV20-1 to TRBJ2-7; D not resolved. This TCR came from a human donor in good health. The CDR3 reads CSARPTPGTYEQYF. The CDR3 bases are TGCAGTGCTAGACCAACCCCAGGTACCTACGAGCAGTACTTC.